This T cell receptor (beta chain) stems from a study of OX40 agonist ivuxolimab in advanced cancers. The wider study: Cancers in dose escalation were hepatocellular, melanoma, renal cell and head and neck. Study observations and caveats: On average, CD8+ T cells showed a greater number of expanded clones than CD4+.

The protocol was immunoSEQ multiplex PCR, while the TCRdb copy is restricted to in-frame clones and leaves out a portion. The table records 70,000 to 90,000 clones, roughly nine tenths of them present only once. The V gene lost 2 bases and the J gene lost 1 base, with 11 bases spanning the gap. Germline V lookup: CDR1 SGHTA, CDR2 FQGTGA. This CDR3 is 15 amino acids long. In the case of this clone: Its antigen is currently unknown.

Samples of blood were obtained at baseline, on cycle 4 day 1, and on cycle 7 day 1. The clonotype was recovered from an adult with an advanced solid tumor such as melanoma, head and neck, liver or kidney cancer. This sequence joins TRBV7-3 and TRBJ2-5; weak D call: TRBD1 (5 bases). Sequences were derived from CD4+ or CD8+ T cells sorted from blood, sampled in a trial of the OX40 agonist ivuxolimab. The DNA of the CDR3 is TGTGCCAGCAGCTTACTTAGCCAGGGCCAAGAGACCCAGTACTTC. It is translated as CASSLLSQGQETQYF.